The entry that follows covers one TCR beta chain sequence. This clone is a singleton in its sample. Its antigen is still unknown. There are no base qualities to consult, and no much larger clone falls within one base. The immunoSEQ hsTCRB v3.0 assay was used at survey level resolution to sequence the TRB variable region. A depth of about 40,000-50,000 T-cell genomes per sample was targeted for TRB sequencing. Pooled TRB libraries were sequenced on an Illumina MiSeq with a v3 150-cycle kit. As for the original processing: Analysis of repertoires was carried out in R inside a reproducible Nextflow workflow spanning QC, data transformation and analysis. Custom analyses were implemented in LymphoSeq2, an R package for AIRR-Seq data exploration. A handful of samples that produced fewer than 5000 total TRB sequences were removed, so 188 HIV repertoires were analyzed. Among the 180 to 200 HIV repertoires that were kept, around 60 were collected before ART initiation and more than 120 were collected after ART initiation. Repertoires were downsampled to 5000 TRB nucleotide sequences, with summary statistics averaged over 100 downsampling iterations. The analysis kept only TRB sequences whose CDR3 regions were at least seven amino acids long. A Shannon entropy-derived clonality score and the Gini coefficient were used to measure diversity. Repertoire networks linked the top 5000 CDR3 amino acid sequences whenever two sequences differed by an edit distance of one. Antigen specificity groups and MHC restriction were predicted for TRB CDR3 amino acid sequences with GLIPH2. To flag known associations with CMV, EBV, HIV or tissue antigens, CDR3 amino acid sequences were compared against VDJdb and McPAS-TCR. Pre-ART, post-ART and control groups were compared with Wilcoxon signed-rank tests and Holm-Bonferroni correction. The table comes from immuneACCESS by way of TCRdb, which keeps in-frame sequences with V and J called. Part of the clones is missing from these tables; in studies checked, under half for an unresolved V gene and the rest for unknown reasons. That table furnishes V, J and clone size, whereas the DNA furnished D and trimming. This sample has fewer than 40,000 clones in its table, and around nine tenths of those were observed once. Around 3.9% of the sample is held by the ten biggest clonotypes.

The germline V and J ends show losses of 1 base and 4 bases respectively, and no gene match explains 7 bases of the junction. CDR1 and CDR2 are drawn from the germline V gene: SGHVS, FNYEAQ. From the cysteine through the phenylalanine, the CDR3 covers 16 amino acids. Left in the record is the CDR3 DNA by itself, 48 bases read in frame from the first base. To be included, a participant needed at least one PBMC sample from before ART initiation plus at least two post-ART samples. Treatment was received in the United States of America by all participants with HIV. Cryopreserved samples of 1-10 million PBMC were thawed and washed before DNA extraction. At the time of the earliest PBMC sample, participants with HIV were aged between about 20 and 55 years. PBMC samples were contributed by each participant from 1-4 timepoints before ART initiation and 2-8 timepoints after ART initiation, with a median of 7 samples. For every participant, serial HIV viral load, CD4+ T-cell count, ART history and demographic data were obtained. Genomic DNA was extracted from unsorted PBMC with a Qiagen kit on a QIAcube, with processing performed in batches of 12 samples.

This sample was included in a study of long-term antiretroviral therapy in people with HIV (dated by TCRdb to between 2020 and 2023). Concerning the study at large: Collection of the earliest samples took place about a decade ahead of the 2015 WHO recommendation for immediate ART, at a time when ART was typically delayed until CD4 counts fell. This retrospective serial study examined whether starting ART and sustained HIV suppression were associated with changes in the composition and diversity of the TRB repertoire in peripheral blood. The cohort contributed about 180 cryopreserved PBMC samples from fewer than 35 adults with confirmed HIV infection, collected serially over a mean of approximately 6 years (range 1-12). Of the roughly 30 participants with HIV, 10 to 11 were female. No cross-contamination during QIAcube processing was seen in test extractions of a monoclonal T-cell line run alongside 30 to 35 polyclonal samples.

General study outcomes and caveats: The samples span the years 2004 to 2017, and the ART regimens used at that time may not be as effective as current regimens. Owing to limited PBMC availability, only the TCR beta chain was sequenced, without alpha chain pairing. Starting ART was linked to a significant rise in TRB diversity, yet even after long-term ART the diversity remained significantly lower than in transplant donor controls. Unsorted PBMC were profiled instead of sorted CD4+ and CD8+ T cells because pre-ART samples had limited cell numbers. No data were available on ART adherence, viral resistance or therapy changes, limiting inferences about post-ART repertoire changes. At every time point, the repertoire was dominated by expanded TRB clones first identified before ART initiation, although this dominance fluctuated and, in many PLHIV, declined after ART. Narrower CDR3 length ranges were observed in HIV repertoires than in controls, and an antigen-experienced repertoire with only a slight naive shift after ART was suggested by the network structure.

The sample consisted of unsorted PBMCs, taken just before starting antiretroviral therapy. This receptor was taken from a woman younger than 35 with HIV. The chain was built from TRBV7-6 and TRBJ2-3; TRBD2 matches 8 bases in the middle. The DNA sequence is TGTGCCAGCAGCTTAGATAGAGCGGGAGTAGCAGATACGCAGTATTTT. This translates into CASSLDRAGVADTQYF. Where the CDR3 stops, the reference TRBV7-6 and TRBJ2-3 genes take over; the full variable domain is GAGVSQSPRYKVTKRGQDVALRCDPISGHVSLYWYRQALGQGPEFLTYFNYEAQQDKSGLPNDRFSAERPEGSISTLTIQRTEQRDSAMYRCASSLDRAGVADTQYFGPGTRLTVL.